Listed here are 20 T cell receptor beta chains from one sample, sequenced in a study of tumor and adjacent non-tumor tissue in lung cancer. No cell sorting was done before RNA was extracted from the tissue. The library came from three nested PCR rounds adapted from ARM-PCR protocols. Each CDR3 protein gets one entry after TCRdb re-called the multiplex PCR reads with MiXCR. The sample yields 69,000 or so distinct CDR3 sequences, roughly 72% seen once. The sample comprised lung tumor tissue. Every receptor here comes from a man aged 60-69 years with non-small cell lung cancer.

Turning to this clonotype: A much more abundant neighbour one base away suggests this may be a read error. The chain combines TRBV6-6 with TRBJ2-7; D call uncertain. The CDR3 consists of 13 residues. The V and J ends lost 2 bases and 3 bases respectively, with 8 bases between them. Germline V CDR1 and CDR2: MNHNY, SVGAGI (reference sequence). As DNA, the CDR3 is TGTGCCAGCAGTTACCAGAGTCTCTACGAGCAGTACTTC. This sequence encodes CASSYQSLYEQYF.

Notes on this clonotype: A read error may produce the germline difference seen at one junction end. V and J are TRBV6-5 and TRBJ2-7, with D uncertain. The CDR3 extends over 15 amino acids. Per germline, CDR1 MNHEY and CDR2 SVGAGI. CDR3 DNA: TGTGCCAGCAGTTACTCGAGGCTGGATACGGCCAAGCACTACTTC. Translating it yields CASSYSRLDTAKHYF.

As for this clonotype: Possible read error: a much larger clone is one base away. V gene TRBV28 combines with J gene TRBJ2-2; 9 positions match TRBD2. Germline loops: CDR1 MDHEN, CDR2 SYDVKM. The CDR3 sequence is 15 residues long. Unmatched junction bases numbered 9, after V lost 6 bases and J lost 7 bases. The CDR3 protein is CASRVSGSAYGELFF. CDR3 DNA: TGTGCCAGCAGGGTTAGCGGGAGTGCTTACGGGGAGCTGTTTTTT. Drawing the rest from reference TRBV28 and TRBJ2-2, the complete variable domain is DVKVTQSSRYLVKRTGEKVFLECVQDMDHENMFWYRQDPGLGLRLIYFSYDVKMKEKGDIPEGYSVSREKKERFSLILESASTNQTSMYLCASRVSGSAYGELFFGEGSRLTVL.

This clonotype has more than one count but fewer than ten. J is TRBJ1-2 and V is TRBV28; D is perhaps TRBD1 (5 bases). This CDR3 has 15 amino acids. CDR1 and CDR2 from the germline V gene are MDHEN and SYDVKM. The V end lost 5 bases, the J end lost 1 base, and 14 bases lay between the germline ends. CDR3 coding DNA: TGTGCCAGCAGTCCGACCGGGGCATATAACTATGGCTACACCTTC. Protein sequence: CASSPTGAYNYGYTF.

Turning to this clonotype: The junction shows a germline mismatch at one end, possibly a read error. This rearrangement joins TRBV13 to TRBJ2-2; the D gene is possibly TRBD1 (6 bases). Germline V gives CDR1 PRHDT, CDR2 FYEKMQ (reference sequence). The CDR3 covers 15 residues. CDR3 residues: CASSYTGRNSGELFF. The CDR3 DNA sequence: TGTGCCAGCAGCTACACAGGGCGGAACTCCGGGGAGCTATTTTTT.

Remarks on this clonotype: Sequence at one end of the junction differs from germline and may be a read error. The chain joins TRBV5-4 to TRBJ1-1; D remains unclear. The CDR3 loop spans 14 amino acids. Germline CDR1 and CDR2: SGHNT and YYREEE (reference sequence). The CDR3 nucleotides read TGTGCCAGCGGCTTGGAGAGAGGGAAATCTCCCGCTTTCTTT. Its protein is CASGLERGKSPAFF.

The J gene is TRBJ2-1, the V gene TRBV12-3 or TRBV12-4, with a possible D match to TRBD2 (5 bases). V shed 5 bases and J shed 8 bases, with 19 bases lying between them. The CDR3 covers 15 residues. CDR3 sequence: CASSLSGISYYEQFF. The CDR3 DNA sequence: TGTGCCAGCAGTCTCTCGGGGATCTCCTATTATGAGCAGTTCTTC.

A remark on this clonotype: An end of the junction differs from the germline gene, which may be a read error. The chain carries TRBV6-5 and TRBJ2-6; no firm D call. The CDR3 runs to 16 residues. CDR1 and CDR2 (germline): MNHEY, SVGAGI. The CDR3 region has the DNA TGTGCTACCAGTTACTCCCTAGGCTCTGGGGTCAACGTCCTGACTTTC. The encoded protein is CATSYSLGSGVNVLTF.

This clonotype was counted many times. This chain connects TRBV29-1 to TRBJ2-3; TRBD1 matches at 9 bases. CDR3 length: 13 amino acids. Germline V gene lookup returns CDR1 SQVTM and CDR2 ANQGSEA. Trimming at V came to 5 bases and at J to 2 bases, leaving 2 bases not matched to a gene. Here the CDR3 DNA reads TGCAGCGTTAGGACAGGGGCCACAGATACGCAGTATTTT. Translation gives CSVRTGATDTQYF.

V and J are TRBV20-1 and TRBJ2-7, with a weak D call TRBD2 (5 bases). The CDR3 runs 14 residues. The germline V and J ends were trimmed by 3 bases and 3 bases, with 15 bases remaining between them. Per the germline V gene, CDR1 is DFQATT and CDR2 is SNEGSKA (reference sequence). Here the CDR3 reads CSASVLTIHYEQYF. The DNA of the CDR3 is TGCAGTGCTAGCGTTCTGACTATCCACTACGAGCAGTACTTC.

A remark on this clonotype: Since the CDR3 does not end with the conserved phenylalanine or tryptophan, this likely comes from a read error. This chain joins TRBV27 and TRBJ2-5; no clear D gene. CDR3 size: 14 residues. Per germline, CDR1 MNHEY and CDR2 SMNVEV (reference sequence). CDR3 loop: CTSSKNEYQETQYS. CDR3 bases: TGTACCAGCAGTAAGAACGAGTACCAAGAGACCCAGTACTCC.

The V call is TRBV6-1, the J call TRBJ2-7, with unresolved D. Germline V gene lookup returns CDR1 MNHNS and CDR2 SASEGT. The CDR3 length is 11 residues. V gave up 11 bases and J gave up 5 bases, with 13 bases separating them. The DNA for the CDR3 is TGTGCCTGTAGTGAAAACCACGAGCAGTACTTC. Its translation: CACSENHEQYF.

This clonotype came up a few times. The chain links TRBV20-1 to TRBJ2-1; TRBD2 matches at 7 bases. This CDR3 is 15 amino acids long. V gave up 2 bases and J gave up 6 bases; unmatched junction bases: 10. CDR1 and CDR2 (germline): DFQATT, SNEGSKA (reference sequence). The CDR3 spells CSARIRAGASNEQFF. The CDR3 DNA reads TGCAGTGCTAGAATTAGGGCGGGAGCCAGCAATGAGCAGTTCTTC.

With regard to this clonotype: Relative to the germline gene, one junction end is altered; a read error may explain this. The chain is built from TRBV29-1 and TRBJ2-5, with D maybe TRBD2 (6 bases). The CDR3 is 15 amino acids. In germline, CDR1 is SQVTM, CDR2 ANQGSEA. The CDR3 sequence is CNVDEQLASQETQYF. CDR3 sequence (DNA): TGCAACGTTGATGAGCAGCTAGCGAGCCAAGAGACCCAGTACTTC.

The rearrangement links TRBV20-1 to TRBJ2-5; D is unclear. Germline-derived CDR1 and CDR2 are DFQATT and SNEGSKA (reference sequence). Between the trimmed V and J ends, which lost 7 bases and 4 bases, there was a span of 19 bases. This CDR3 is built from 14 residues. CDR3: CSDNRKGPTETQYF. In DNA form, the CDR3 reads TGCAGTGATAACCGCAAAGGTCCGACAGAGACCCAGTACTTC.

In this sample, this clonotype turned up once. The V call is TRBV5-1, the J call TRBJ2-7; 12 bases agree with TRBD2. V dropped 0 bases and J dropped 5; count of bases not matched to a gene: 6. Germline values: CDR1 SGHRS, CDR2 YFSETQ. The length of the CDR3 is 16 residues. The DNA for the CDR3 is TGCGCCAGCAGCTTGGGAACTAGCGGGAGGTTCCACGAGCAGTACGTC. Its protein product is CASSLGTSGRFHEQYV.

The chain recombines TRBV11-3 with TRBJ1-1; tentative D call: TRBD1 (6 bases). The ends were cut back, 7 bases at V and 0 bases at J, with 21 bases in the middle. The CDR3 length is 17 residues. Germline assignment: CDR1 SGHNT and CDR2 YENEEA. The CDR3 sequence: CASNLGYRGTLNTEAFF. The CDR3 DNA reads as TGTGCCAGCAACCTAGGGTACCGCGGGACATTGAACACTGAAGCTTTCTTT.

With regard to this clonotype: One end of the junction is discordant with germline, which a read error may explain. This chain uses TRBV20-1 with TRBJ2-5; D might be TRBD1 (5 bases). Germline values: CDR1 DFQATT, CDR2 SNEGSKA (reference sequence). The CDR3 has 12 amino acids. The CDR3 loop reads CNAREQVHAQYF. The CDR3 DNA is TGCAATGCTAGGGAACAGGTCCACGCCCAGTACTTC.

This clonotype was seen a handful of times. V is TRBV6-6 and J is TRBJ1-5; weak D call: TRBD1 (5 bases). CDR1 MNHNY and CDR2 SVGAGI come from the germline V gene (reference sequence). Trimming shortened V by 6 bases and J by 6 bases, and 15 bases separated the two germline ends. CDR3 length: 14 amino acids. CDR3 in DNA: TGTGCCAGCAGGGAGTGGGACGCAGGTCAGCCCCAGCATTTT. Protein product: CASREWDAGQPQHF.

Concerning this clonotype: The junction departs from germline at one end; a sequencing error may be responsible. This chain's CDR3 is CARSLGLGGFTEAFF. For the CDR3, the DNA is TGCGCCAGGAGCTTGGGCTTAGGGGGCTTCACTGAAGCTTTCTTT. The rearrangement uses TRBV5-1 and TRBJ1-1; 7 positions match TRBD1. This CDR3 has 15 amino acids. The germline gives CDR1 SGHRS, CDR2 YFSETQ.